A single sample is the source of the 27 T cell receptor beta chains below, sequenced in a study of spatial heterogeneity in lung cancer. General observations from the study: Expanded alpha and beta TCR counts within tumors tracked tumor mutation counts.

Antigens for these TCRs are unknown. In TCRdb, the 5' RACE reads were re-called with MiXCR into one record per CDR3 protein. The data show some 15,000 distinct CDR3 sequences, about 4.8% seen once. The time point was: sample taken at primary tumor resection. This specimen was lung tumor tissue, taken at surgery. These receptors were obtained from a female donor with early-stage non-small cell lung cancer.

This clonotype was recorded many times. The chain has TRBV19 and TRBJ2-7; maybe TRBD1 (6 bases). This CDR3 has 13 amino acids. Trimming stripped 1 base from V and 3 bases from J, with 7 bases between. In germline, CDR1 is LNHDA, CDR2 SQIVND (reference sequence). DNA of the CDR3: TGTGCCAGTAGTATAGCCAGGGGCTACGAGCAGTACTTC. Translation: CASSIARGYEQYF.

This clonotype appeared many times. This chain uses TRBV18 with TRBJ2-2; D unresolved. There are 12 residues in the CDR3. The V gene's germline CDR1 is KGHSH and CDR2 LQKENI. V lost 2 bases to trimming and J lost 7 bases, with 5 bases between them. This CDR3 is CASSPRDGELFF. The CDR3 DNA is TGTGCCAGCTCACCAAGGGACGGGGAGCTGTTTTTT.

This clonotype was recorded at least ten times. The gene calls are TRBV6-6 and TRBJ1-1; D is undetermined. Germline V gene lookup returns CDR1 MNHNY and CDR2 SVGAGI (reference sequence). V was trimmed by 4 bases and J by 7 bases, leaving 10 bases between them. This CDR3 is built from 12 residues. Here the CDR3 DNA reads TGTGCCAGCAGTTCGGAAGGTTATGAAGCTTTCTTT. Translated, it gives CASSSEGYEAFF.

The chain links TRBV6-6 to TRBJ2-3, with TRBD2 matching over 7 bases. Germline trimming cut 10 bases from V and 4 bases from J; bases unmatched to any gene: 8. CDR3 length equals 13 residues. Germline CDR1 is MNHNY and CDR2 is SVGAGI (reference sequence). CDR3 in amino acids: CATKRGGSDTQYF. CDR3 nucleotide sequence: TGTGCCACGAAGCGGGGTGGTTCAGATACGCAGTATTTT.

At least ten counts were recorded for this clonotype. The V gene is TRBV10-3, the J gene TRBJ2-5, with 10 bases aligning to TRBD1. V dropped 2 bases and J dropped 3; count of bases not matched to a gene: 18. This CDR3 is built from 20 residues. CDR1 and CDR2 from the germline V gene are ENHRY and SYGVKD. The CDR3 region is CAISESGQGDGTGVKETQYF. The DNA for the CDR3 is TGTGCCATCAGTGAGAGCGGGCAAGGGGACGGGACAGGGGTGAAAGAGACCCAGTACTTC.

This clonotype appeared many times. The gene calls are TRBV4-2 and TRBJ2-2; perhaps TRBD2 as D (6 bases). With 0 bases removed from V and 0 bases from J, the gap between germline ends came to 11 bases. CDR3 length equals 17 residues. From germline, CDR1 is LGHNA and CDR2 YNFKEQ. CDR3 in amino acids: CASSQDLLASNTGELFF. The CDR3 bases are TGTGCCAGCAGCCAAGATCTACTAGCCTCGAACACCGGGGAGCTGTTTTTT.

This clonotype was recorded many times. The V gene is TRBV2, the J gene TRBJ2-7; 9 bases are a match to TRBD1. Germline CDR1 and CDR2: SNHLY and FYNNEI. V dropped 8 bases and J dropped 5; count of bases not matched to a gene: 13. This CDR3 comprises 15 residues. The CDR3 bases are TGTGCCAGCGGAGGGTGGGGACAGGGCGCAGACGAGCAGTACTTC. This gives the protein CASGGWGQGADEQYF.

In its sample, this clonotype was seen many times. V is TRBV20-1 and J is TRBJ2-3; D is undetermined. The germline gives CDR1 DFQATT, CDR2 SNEGSKA (reference sequence). Trimming pared 1 base from V and 1 base from J, leaving 9 bases between. CDR3 length: 14 residues. The CDR3 loop reads CSARVNSRTDTQYF. Here the CDR3 DNA reads TGCAGTGCTAGAGTTAACAGCCGCACAGATACGCAGTATTTT.

This clonotype was found many times. The chain employs TRBV2 and TRBJ2-3; no clear D gene. The CDR3 is 10 residues long. Germline lookup yields CDR1 SNHLY and CDR2 FYNNEI. V was pared by 5 bases and J by 13 bases, with 10 bases between. CDR3 sequence reads: CASSTAFKYF. The CDR3 coding sequence is TGTGCCAGCAGTACCGCCTTCAAGTATTTT.

This clonotype was counted ten times or more. The chain is built from TRBV28 and TRBJ1-2; unclear D gene. The germline V gene encodes CDR1 MDHEN and CDR2 SYDVKM. Trimming shortened V by 3 bases and J by 7 bases, and 12 bases separated the two germline ends. CDR3 length equals 13 residues. The CDR3 sequence: CASSLGTDFGYTF. CDR3 in DNA: TGTGCCAGCAGTTTGGGAACAGACTTTGGCTACACCTTC.

CDR3 sequence (DNA): TGTGCCAGCAGTTTAGCGACAGGAGGGGCTTTCTTT. This translates into CASSLATGGAFF. The V call is TRBV12-3 or TRBV12-4, the J call TRBJ1-1, with a tentative D call TRBD1 (6 bases). The CDR3 extends over 12 amino acids. V was trimmed by 0 bases and J by 11 bases, leaving 10 bases between them.

This clonotype was counted many times. This chain links TRBV7-2 with TRBJ1-4, with D unclear. Germline CDR1 reads SGHTA; CDR2 reads FQGNSA. The V and J ends lost 5 bases and 0 bases respectively, with 10 bases between them. This CDR3 spans 15 amino acids. The CDR3 region has the DNA TGTGCCAGCAGCCTAAAGAGGGCAACTAATGAAAAACTGTTTTTT. Translation: CASSLKRATNEKLFF.

This clonotype has a count of ten or more. This chain uses TRBV20-1 with TRBJ2-1; D ambiguous. The CDR3 sequence is 13 residues long. Trimming left V 1 base short and J 9 bases short, with 13 bases between. The V gene's germline CDR1 is DFQATT and CDR2 SNEGSKA (reference sequence). The CDR3 reads CSARATSKVEQFF. The CDR3 DNA is TGCAGTGCTAGAGCCACCTCTAAGGTTGAGCAGTTCTTC.

This clonotype is labeled as medium-sized. The rearrangement uses TRBV10-3 and TRBJ1-1; 8 bases line up with TRBD1. Germline V CDR1 and CDR2: ENHRY, SYGVKD. The CDR3 length is 13 residues. Unmatched junction bases numbered 4, after V lost 9 bases and J lost 1 base. The CDR3, as DNA: TGTGCCATTTCGGACAGGGCGAACACTGAAGCTTTCTTT. The encoded protein is CAISDRANTEAFF.

This clonotype was seen repeatedly, ten times or more. The chain joins TRBV20-1 to TRBJ2-7, with TRBD1 matching over 10 bases. This CDR3 spans 15 amino acids. Per germline, CDR1 DFQATT and CDR2 SNEGSKA (reference sequence). With V trimmed by 6 bases and J by 6 bases, 14 bases remained unmatched. CDR3 region: CSAPGGWTGGSEQYF. The CDR3 nucleotides read TGCAGTGCCCCGGGGGGGTGGACAGGGGGAAGCGAGCAGTACTTC.

In its sample, this clonotype was seen many times. V and J are TRBV7-2 and TRBJ2-7; TRBD2 aligns across 13 bases. CDR3 length equals 19 residues. With V trimmed by 5 bases and J by 1 base, 14 bases remained unmatched. Germline V gene lookup returns CDR1 SGHTA and CDR2 FQGNSA. CDR3 loop: CASSPPRRGLAGESYEQYF. The CDR3, as DNA: TGTGCCAGCAGCCCCCCCCGGAGAGGACTAGCGGGGGAGTCCTACGAGCAGTACTTC. The full variable domain, its missing parts supplied by reference TRBV7-2 and TRBJ2-7, is GAGVSQSPSNKVTEKGKDVELRCDPISGHTALYWYRQSLGQGLEFLIYFQGNSAPDKSGLPSDRFSAERTGGSVSTLTIQRTQQEDSAVYLCASSPPRRGLAGESYEQYFGPGTRLTVT.

In this sample, this clonotype turned up many times. This chain joins TRBV28 and TRBJ2-3; TRBD2 agrees at 9 bases. Trimming removed 5 bases from V and 6 bases from J; junction bases left unmatched: 15. Germline assignment: CDR1 MDHEN and CDR2 SYDVKM. CDR3 size: 17 residues. The CDR3 loop reads CASSVTPSGGTMDTQYF. CDR3 bases: TGTGCCAGCAGTGTGACTCCAAGCGGGGGGACCATGGATACGCAGTATTTT.

The table lists this clonotype with many counts. The rearrangement uses TRBV7-8 and TRBJ1-2; D is unclear. The length of the CDR3 is 18 residues. Germline loops: CDR1 SGHVS, CDR2 FQNEAQ. Trimming removed 0 bases from V and 7 bases from J, with 24 bases in between. The CDR3 sequence is CASSLAGGSRWDLSGYTF. In DNA form, the CDR3 reads TGTGCCAGCAGCTTAGCGGGCGGGAGTCGCTGGGATTTAAGTGGCTACACCTTC.

In this sample, this clonotype turned up many times. The V gene is TRBV5-1, the J gene TRBJ2-7; D gene uncertain. Trimming cost V 0 bases and J 1 base, with 8 bases left between them. Germline-derived CDR1 and CDR2 are SGHRS and YFSETQ. The CDR3 length is 14 residues. The CDR3 protein is CASSLDWLSYEQYF. The DNA of the CDR3 is TGCGCCAGCAGCTTGGACTGGCTTTCCTACGAGCAGTACTTC.

This clonotype is medium-sized within its sample. The chain joins TRBV12-3 or TRBV12-4 to TRBJ1-2; D may be TRBD1 (5 bases). This CDR3 spans 12 amino acids. Trimming pared 4 bases from V and 8 bases from J, leaving 11 bases between. Here the CDR3 DNA reads TGTGCCAGCAGTTCAGGGATGGAAGGCTACACCTTC. It yields the protein CASSSGMEGYTF.

This clonotype turned up a few times. This chain links TRBV16 with TRBJ1-2; D possibly corresponds to TRBD1 (6 bases). This CDR3 region has 13 residues. V was pared by 4 bases and J by 5 bases, with 11 bases between. CDR1 and CDR2 (germline): KGHSY, FQNENV. The CDR3 loop reads CASSRGTTYGYTF. The CDR3 DNA sequence: TGTGCCAGCAGCCGGGGGACAACTTATGGCTACACCTTC.

The chain is built from TRBV3-1 and TRBJ1-6; TRBD1 is a possible D gene (6 bases). CDR1 and CDR2 from the germline V gene are LGHDT and YNNKEL (reference sequence). The CDR3 is 16 amino acids. V lost 4 bases and J lost 6, with 16 bases in between. CDR3 residues: CASSRRTVPSNSPLHF. CDR3 sequence (DNA): TGTGCCAGCAGCCGAAGGACAGTCCCGTCTAATTCACCCCTCCACTTT.

The chain carries TRBV7-9 and TRBJ1-4; possibly TRBD1 for D (5 bases). The CDR3 sequence is 15 residues long. From germline, CDR1 is SEHNR and CDR2 FQNEAQ (reference sequence). The V gene lost 8 bases and the J gene lost 0 bases, with 13 bases spanning the gap. CDR3 sequence (DNA): TGTGCCAGCGTTAGGGGCGGTACAACTAATGAAAAACTGTTTTTT. It encodes CASVRGGTTNEKLFF.

This clonotype occurred many times. The chain is built from TRBV13 and TRBJ1-1; no clear D gene. There are 13 residues in the CDR3. In germline, CDR1 is PRHDT, CDR2 FYEKMQ (reference sequence). Deletions cut 5 bases from V and 1 base from J, with 8 bases between. CDR3 in amino acids: CASSPQWNTEAFF. For the CDR3, the DNA is TGTGCCAGCAGCCCGCAGTGGAACACTGAAGCTTTCTTT.

This sequence joins TRBV20-1 and TRBJ1-4; TRBD1 might be the D (6 bases). With 6 bases removed from V and 8 bases from J, the gap between germline ends came to 16 bases. CDR3 length: 13 amino acids. The germline V gene encodes CDR1 DFQATT and CDR2 SNEGSKA (reference sequence). Written as DNA, the CDR3 is TGCAGTGCCGGGGGCGGGCCGGACGAAAAACTGTTTTTT. Translating it yields CSAGGGPDEKLFF.

By share, this clonotype counts as medium-sized. The chain has TRBV6-5 and TRBJ1-5; 10 nucleotides match TRBD1. CDR3 length: 15 residues. The germline V gene has CDR1 MNHEY and CDR2 SVGAGI. The trim removed 6 bases at V and 4 bases at J, leaving 6 bases unmatched. The CDR3 region is CASRLGTGANQPQHF. In nucleotides, the CDR3 is TGTGCCAGCAGGCTTGGGACAGGGGCAAATCAGCCCCAGCATTTT.

The chain combines TRBV10-2 with TRBJ2-7; TRBD2 agrees at 8 bases. CDR1 WSHSY and CDR2 SAAADI come from the germline V gene. The CDR3 is made up of 12 amino acids. V shed 6 bases, J shed 9 bases, and the junction held 7 bases outside the gene matches. The CDR3 DNA reads TGCGCCAGCAGCCTGGCGGGGGGAGCGCAGTACTTC. Translation: CASSLAGGAQYF.